This TCR beta chain was documented in a study of blood T cell repertoires in COVID-19. Methods used by the authors: Researchers report that nucleated cell counts were estimated from reference gene primer amplification. Here immunoSEQ multiplex PCR was the method, and the copy in TCRdb shows in-frame clones only, minus some. V, J and clone size reflect that table, while D and trimming were determined from the DNA. The table lists about 250,000 clones, 85% to 90% of them singletons. This CDR3 has 13 residues. V was trimmed by 5 bases and J by 4 bases, leaving 11 bases between them. The TCR originated in a man older than 75 with acute or convalescent COVID-19. The specimen was peripheral blood. This chain uses TRBV12-3 or TRBV12-4 with TRBJ1-2, with a possible D match to TRBD1 (5 bases). CDR3 sequence: CASSTDSAYGYTF. The CDR3 DNA is TGTGCCAGCAGTACCGACAGCGCCTATGGCTACACCTTC.